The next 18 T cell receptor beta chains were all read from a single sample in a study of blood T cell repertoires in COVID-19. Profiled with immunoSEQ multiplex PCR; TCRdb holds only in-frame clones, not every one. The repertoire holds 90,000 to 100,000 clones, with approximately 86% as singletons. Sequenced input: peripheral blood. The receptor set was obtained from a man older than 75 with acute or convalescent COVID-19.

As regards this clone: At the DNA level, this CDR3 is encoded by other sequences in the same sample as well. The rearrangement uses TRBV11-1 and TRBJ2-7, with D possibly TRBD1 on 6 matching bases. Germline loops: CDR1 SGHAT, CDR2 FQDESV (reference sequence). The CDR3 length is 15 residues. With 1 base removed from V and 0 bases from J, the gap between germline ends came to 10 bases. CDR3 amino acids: CASSLEGQSSYEQYF. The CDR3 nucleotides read TGTGCCAGCAGCTTAGAAGGACAGAGCTCCTACGAGCAGTACTTC.

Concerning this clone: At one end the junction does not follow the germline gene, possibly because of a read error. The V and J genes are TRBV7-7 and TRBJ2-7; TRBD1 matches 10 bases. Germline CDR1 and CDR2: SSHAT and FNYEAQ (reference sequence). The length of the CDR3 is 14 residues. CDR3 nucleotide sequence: TGTGCTAGCAGCTTGGGACAGGGGACCTACGAGCAGTACTTC. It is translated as CASSLGQGTYEQYF.

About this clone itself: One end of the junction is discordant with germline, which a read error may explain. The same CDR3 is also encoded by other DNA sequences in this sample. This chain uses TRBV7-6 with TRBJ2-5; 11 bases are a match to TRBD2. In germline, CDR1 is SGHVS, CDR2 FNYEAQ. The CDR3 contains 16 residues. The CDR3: CASSSGLAGPQETQYF. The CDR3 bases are TGTGCCAGTAGCTCCGGACTAGCGGGCCCCCAAGAGACCCAGTACTTC.

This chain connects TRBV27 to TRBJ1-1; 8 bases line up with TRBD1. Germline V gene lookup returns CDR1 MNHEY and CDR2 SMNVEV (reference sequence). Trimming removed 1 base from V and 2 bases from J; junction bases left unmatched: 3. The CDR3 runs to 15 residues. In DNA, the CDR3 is TGTGCCAGCAGTTTATTAGGACAGGGAAACACTGAAGCTTTCTTT. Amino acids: CASSLLGQGNTEAFF.

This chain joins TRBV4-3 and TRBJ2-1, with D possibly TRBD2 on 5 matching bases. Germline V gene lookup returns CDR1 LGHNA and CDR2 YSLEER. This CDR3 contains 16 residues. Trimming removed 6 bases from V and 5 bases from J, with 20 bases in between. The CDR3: CASSIGESVRNNEQFF. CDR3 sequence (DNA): TGCGCCAGCAGTATCGGGGAAAGCGTCAGGAACAATGAGCAGTTCTTC.

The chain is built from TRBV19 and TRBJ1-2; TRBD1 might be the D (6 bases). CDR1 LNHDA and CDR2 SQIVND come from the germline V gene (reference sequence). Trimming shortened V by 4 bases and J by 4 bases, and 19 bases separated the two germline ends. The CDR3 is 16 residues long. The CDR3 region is CASSKRQADQSYGYTF. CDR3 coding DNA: TGTGCCAGTAGTAAAAGACAGGCCGACCAGAGCTATGGCTACACCTTC. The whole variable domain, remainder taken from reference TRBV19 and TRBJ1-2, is DGGITQSPKYLFRKEGQNVTLSCEQNLNHDAMYWYRQDPGQGLRLIYYSQIVNDFQKGDIAEGYSVSREKKESFPLTVTSAQKNPTAFYLCASSKRQADQSYGYTFGSGTRLTVV.

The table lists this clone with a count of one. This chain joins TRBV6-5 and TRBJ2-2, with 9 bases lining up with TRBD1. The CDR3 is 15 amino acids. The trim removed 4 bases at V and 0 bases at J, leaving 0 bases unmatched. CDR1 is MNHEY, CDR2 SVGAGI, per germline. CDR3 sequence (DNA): TGTGCCAGCAGTTGGGACAGGGCGAACACCGGGGAGCTGTTTTTT. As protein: CASSWDRANTGELFF.

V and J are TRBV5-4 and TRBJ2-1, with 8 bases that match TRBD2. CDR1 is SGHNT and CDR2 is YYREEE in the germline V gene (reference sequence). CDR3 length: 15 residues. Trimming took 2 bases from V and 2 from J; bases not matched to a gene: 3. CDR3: CASSLLAVPYNEQFF. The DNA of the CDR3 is TGTGCCAGCAGCTTACTAGCGGTGCCCTACAATGAGCAGTTCTTC.

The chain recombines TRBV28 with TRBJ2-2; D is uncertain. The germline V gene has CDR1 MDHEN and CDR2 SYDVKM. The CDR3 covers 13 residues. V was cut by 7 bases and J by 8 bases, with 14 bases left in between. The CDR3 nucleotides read TGTGCCAGCACTGGCCTAGGAACTGGGGAGCTGTTTTTT. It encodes CASTGLGTGELFF.

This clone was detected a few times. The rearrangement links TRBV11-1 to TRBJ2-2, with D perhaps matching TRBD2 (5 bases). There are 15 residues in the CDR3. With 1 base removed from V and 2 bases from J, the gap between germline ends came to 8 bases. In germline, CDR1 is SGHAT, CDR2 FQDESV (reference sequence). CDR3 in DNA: TGTGCCAGCAGCTTAGATCCGGGAAACACCGGGGAGCTGTTTTTT. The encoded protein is CASSLDPGNTGELFF.

As DNA, the CDR3 is TGTGCCTGGCGGGGGGACACTGAAGCTTTCTTT. This encodes CAWRGDTEAFF. The rearrangement links TRBV30 to TRBJ1-1; D is perhaps TRBD1 (5 bases). V gave up 5 bases and J gave up 3 bases, with 7 bases separating them. The CDR3 runs to 11 residues. Germline assignment: CDR1 GTSNPN and CDR2 SVGIG (reference sequence).

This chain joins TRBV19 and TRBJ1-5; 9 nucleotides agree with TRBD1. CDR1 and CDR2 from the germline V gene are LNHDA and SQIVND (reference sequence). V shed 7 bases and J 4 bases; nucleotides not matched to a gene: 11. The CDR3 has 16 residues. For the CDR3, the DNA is TGTGCCAGTATCACCCATGGGGGACAGGGAAATCAGCCCCAGCATTTT. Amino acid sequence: CASITHGGQGNQPQHF.

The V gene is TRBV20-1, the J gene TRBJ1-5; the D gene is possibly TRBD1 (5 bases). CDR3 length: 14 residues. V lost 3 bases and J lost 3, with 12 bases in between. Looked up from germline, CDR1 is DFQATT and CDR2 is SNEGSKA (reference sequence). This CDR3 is CSASGASINQPQHF. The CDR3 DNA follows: TGCAGTGCTAGTGGGGCCAGTATCAATCAGCCCCAGCATTTT.

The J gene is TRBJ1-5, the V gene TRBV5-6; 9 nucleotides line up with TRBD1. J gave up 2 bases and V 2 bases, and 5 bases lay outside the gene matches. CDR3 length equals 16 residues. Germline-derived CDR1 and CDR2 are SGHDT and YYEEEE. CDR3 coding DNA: TGTGCCAGCAGCTTCGGGACAGGGACTGGCAATCAGCCCCAGCATTTT. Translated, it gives CASSFGTGTGNQPQHF.

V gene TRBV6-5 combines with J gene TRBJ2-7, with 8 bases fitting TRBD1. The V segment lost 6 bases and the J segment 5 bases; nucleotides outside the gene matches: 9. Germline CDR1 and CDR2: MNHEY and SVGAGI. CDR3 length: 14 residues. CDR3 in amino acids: CASSPTGAKDEQYF. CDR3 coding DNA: TGTGCCAGCAGCCCGACAGGGGCCAAGGACGAGCAGTACTTC.

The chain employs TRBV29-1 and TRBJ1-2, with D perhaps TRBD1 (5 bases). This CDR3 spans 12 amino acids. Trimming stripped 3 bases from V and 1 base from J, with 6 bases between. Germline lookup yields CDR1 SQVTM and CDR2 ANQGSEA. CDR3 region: CSVDRDNYGYTF. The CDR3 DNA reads TGCAGCGTTGACAGGGATAACTATGGCTACACCTTC.

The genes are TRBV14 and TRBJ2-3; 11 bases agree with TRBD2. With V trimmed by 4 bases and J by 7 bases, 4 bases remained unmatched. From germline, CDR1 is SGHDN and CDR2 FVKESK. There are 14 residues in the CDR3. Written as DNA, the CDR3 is TGTGCCAGCAGCCGCCCTAGCGGGAGGAATACGCAGTATTTT. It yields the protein CASSRPSGRNTQYF.

The CDR3 here is CASSLAGESSYEQYF. The CDR3, as DNA: TGTGCCAGCTCACTAGCGGGAGAGAGCTCCTACGAGCAGTACTTC. V gene TRBV18 combines with J gene TRBJ2-7; the match to TRBD2 covers 9 bases. Germline assignment: CDR1 KGHSH and CDR2 LQKENI. V trimming: 4 bases; J trimming: 0 bases; junction bases outside the gene matches: 4. The CDR3 is 15 residues long.